These T cell receptor beta chains were read from a single sample in a study of blood T cell repertoires in COVID-19. Sequenced by immunoSEQ multiplex PCR; TCRdb stores in-frame clones only, minus some. The data contain more than 150,000 clones, around 80% of them singletons. What was sequenced was PBMCs or T cells enriched from blood (not recorded which). These TCRs come from a man aged 55 to 70 who had been exposed to COVID-19. Each CDR3 is given with its conserved first and last residue. A D gene is named only where the DNA matches it firmly. Some rows mark clone size as missing; the rest say once, few, many or name a class of expanded clone.

cdr3_aa	cdr3_nt	cdr3_length	clone_size	d_call	v_call	j_call
CASRPTPPGQETQYF	TGTGCCAGTAGACCTACCCCCCCGGGCCAAGAGACCCAGTACTTC	15	-	-	TRBV19	TRBJ2-5
CASSLSSTSGRGPSSYEQYF	TGTGCCAGCAGTCTATCTTCGACTAGCGGGAGAGGCCCTAGCTCCTACGAGCAGTACTTC	20	-	TRBD2	TRBV27	TRBJ2-7
CASSLTGIPTGELFF	TGTGCCAGCAGTTTAACAGGAATCCCCACCGGGGAGCTGTTTTTT	15	-	-	TRBV28	TRBJ2-2
CASRILAGGYEQFF	TGTGCCAGCAGGATTTTAGCGGGAGGTTATGAGCAGTTCTTC	14	-	TRBD2	TRBV6-5	TRBJ2-1
CASSFFSGGQAYNEQFF	TGCGCCAGCAGCTTTTTTTCTGGGGGACAGGCATACAATGAGCAGTTCTTC	17	-	TRBD1	TRBV5-1	TRBJ2-1
CASYSDRQGVSYEQFF	TGTGCCAGCTACTCCGACCGGCAGGGGGTTAGTTATGAGCAGTTCTTC	16	-	TRBD1	TRBV28	TRBJ2-1
CASSSSGTGGRYTF	TGTGCCAGCAGCTCCTCCGGGACAGGGGGCCGCTACACCTTC	14	-	TRBD1	TRBV7-2	TRBJ1-2
CASSSSGVNTGELFF	TGCGCCAGCAGTTCAAGCGGGGTCAACACCGGGGAGCTGTTTTTT	15	-	TRBD2	TRBV4-3	TRBJ2-2
CASSTVLLSYNEQFF	TGTGCCAGCAGTACGGTCCTCCTCTCCTACAATGAGCAGTTCTTC	15	-	-	TRBV6-5	TRBJ2-1
CASSLVPGLNYNEQFF	TGCGCCAGCAGCTTGGTCCCGGGACTAAACTACAATGAGCAGTTCTTC	16	-	TRBD2	TRBV5-1	TRBJ2-1
CASSAGLAGVGDTQYF	TGTGCCAGCAGCGCGGGGCTAGCGGGAGTTGGAGATACGCAGTATTTT	16	-	TRBD2	TRBV5-8	TRBJ2-3
CASSPAHRTNNQPQHF	TGTGCCAGCAGCCCTGCCCACCGGACTAATAATCAGCCCCAGCATTTT	16	-	-	TRBV27	TRBJ1-5
CASSGTGKYNEQFF	TGTGCCAGCAGCGGGACAGGGAAGTACAATGAGCAGTTCTTC	14	-	TRBD1	TRBV5-6	TRBJ2-1
CASSRGGTAYGYTF	TGTGCCAGCAGCCGAGGGGGGACAGCCTATGGCTACACCTTC	14	few	TRBD1	TRBV11-2	TRBJ1-2